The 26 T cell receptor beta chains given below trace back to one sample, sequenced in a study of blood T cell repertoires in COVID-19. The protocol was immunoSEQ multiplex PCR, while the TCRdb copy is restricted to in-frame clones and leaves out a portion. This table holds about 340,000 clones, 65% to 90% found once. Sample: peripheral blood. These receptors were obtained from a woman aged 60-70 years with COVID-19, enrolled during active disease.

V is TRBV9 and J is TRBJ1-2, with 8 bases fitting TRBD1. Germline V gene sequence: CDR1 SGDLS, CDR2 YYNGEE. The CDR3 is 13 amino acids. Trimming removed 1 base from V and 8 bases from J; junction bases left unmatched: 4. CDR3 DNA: TGTGCCAGCAGCGTATCAGGGGGCGTAGGCTACACCTTC. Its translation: CASSVSGGVGYTF.

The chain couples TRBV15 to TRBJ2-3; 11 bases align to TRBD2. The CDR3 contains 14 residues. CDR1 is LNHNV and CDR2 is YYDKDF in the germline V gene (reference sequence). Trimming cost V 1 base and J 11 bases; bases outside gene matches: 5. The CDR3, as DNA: TGTGCCACCAGCAGAGCGGGGACTAGCGGACGGCAGTATTTT. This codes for CATSRAGTSGRQYF.

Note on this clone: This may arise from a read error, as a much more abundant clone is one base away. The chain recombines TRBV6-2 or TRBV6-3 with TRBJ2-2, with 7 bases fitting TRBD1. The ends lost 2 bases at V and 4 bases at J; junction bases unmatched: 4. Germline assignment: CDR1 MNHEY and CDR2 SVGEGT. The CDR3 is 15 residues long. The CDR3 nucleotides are TGTGCCAGCAGTTACGGGACAGCGAGCACCGGGGAGCTGTTTTTT. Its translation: CASSYGTASTGELFF.

The CDR3 sequence is CASSQGTGRSSGNTIYF. CDR3 DNA sequence: TGCGCCAGCAGCCAAGGGACAGGGCGCAGCTCTGGAAACACCATATATTTT. The V and J genes are TRBV4-1 and TRBJ1-3; 8 bases align to TRBD1. V was clipped by 1 base and J by 0 bases; unmatched bases: 5. Germline V gene lookup returns CDR1 MGHRA and CDR2 YSYEKL. This CDR3 is 17 amino acids long.

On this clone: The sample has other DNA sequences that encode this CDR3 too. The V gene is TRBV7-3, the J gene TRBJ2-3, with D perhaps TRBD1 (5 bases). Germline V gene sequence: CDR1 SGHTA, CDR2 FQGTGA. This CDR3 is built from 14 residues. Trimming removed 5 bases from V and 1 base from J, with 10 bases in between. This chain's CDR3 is CASSLLGGTDTQYF. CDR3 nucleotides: TGTGCCAGCAGCCTTCTAGGGGGCACAGATACGCAGTATTTT.

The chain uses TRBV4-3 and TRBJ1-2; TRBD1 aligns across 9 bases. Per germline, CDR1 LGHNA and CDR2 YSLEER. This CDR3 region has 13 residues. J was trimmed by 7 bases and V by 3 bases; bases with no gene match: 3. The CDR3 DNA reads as TGCGCCAGCAGCCACCCACAGGGGGCTGGCTACACCTTC. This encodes CASSHPQGAGYTF.

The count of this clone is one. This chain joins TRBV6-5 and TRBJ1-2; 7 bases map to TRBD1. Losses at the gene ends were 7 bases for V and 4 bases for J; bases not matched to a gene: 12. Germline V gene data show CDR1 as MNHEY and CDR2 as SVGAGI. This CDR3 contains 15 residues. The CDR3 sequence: CASNRPPGQPYGYTF. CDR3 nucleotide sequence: TGTGCCAGCAATCGGCCTCCGGGACAGCCCTATGGCTACACCTTC.

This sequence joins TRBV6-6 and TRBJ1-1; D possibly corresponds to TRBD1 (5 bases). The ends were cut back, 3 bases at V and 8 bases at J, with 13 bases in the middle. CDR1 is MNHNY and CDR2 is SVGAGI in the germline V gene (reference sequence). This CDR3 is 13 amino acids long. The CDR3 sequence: CASSYEDGHEAFF. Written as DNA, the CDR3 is TGTGCCAGCAGTTATGAAGACGGACACGAAGCTTTCTTT.

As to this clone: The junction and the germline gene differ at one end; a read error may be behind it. As DNA, the CDR3 is TGTGCCAGCAGCTATTTACAGGGGCCCAAGGCCTTC. Translating it yields CASSYLQGPKAF. This chain links TRBV7-9 with TRBJ1-2; 7 positions agree with TRBD1. The CDR3 loop spans 12 amino acids. Germline values: CDR1 SEHNR, CDR2 FQNEAQ (reference sequence).

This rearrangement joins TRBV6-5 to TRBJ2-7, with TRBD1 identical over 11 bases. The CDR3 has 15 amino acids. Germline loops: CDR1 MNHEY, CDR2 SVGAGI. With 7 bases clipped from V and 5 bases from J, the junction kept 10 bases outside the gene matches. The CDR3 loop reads CASNPGTGGFNEQYF. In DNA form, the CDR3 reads TGTGCCAGCAACCCCGGGACAGGGGGTTTCAACGAGCAGTACTTC.

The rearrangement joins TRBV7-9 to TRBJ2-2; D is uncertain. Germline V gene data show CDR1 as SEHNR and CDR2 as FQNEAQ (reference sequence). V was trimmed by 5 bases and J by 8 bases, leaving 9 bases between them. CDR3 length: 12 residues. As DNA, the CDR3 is TGTGCCAGCAGCCCCTTCCCGGGGGAGCTGTTTTTT. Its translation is CASSPFPGELFF.

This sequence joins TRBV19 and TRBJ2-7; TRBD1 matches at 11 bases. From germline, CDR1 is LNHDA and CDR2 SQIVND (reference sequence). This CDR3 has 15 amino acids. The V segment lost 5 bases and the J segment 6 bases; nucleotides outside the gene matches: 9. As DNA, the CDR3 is TGTGCCAGTAGTTCAAATGGACAGGGGGCGTTCGAGCAGTACTTC. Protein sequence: CASSSNGQGAFEQYF.

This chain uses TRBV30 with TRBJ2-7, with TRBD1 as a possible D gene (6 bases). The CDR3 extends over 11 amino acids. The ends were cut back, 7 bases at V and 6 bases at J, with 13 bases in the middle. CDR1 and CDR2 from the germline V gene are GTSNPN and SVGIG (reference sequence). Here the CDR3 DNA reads TGTGCCTCCCCCGTGGGGGCCGAGCAGTACTTC. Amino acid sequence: CASPVGAEQYF.

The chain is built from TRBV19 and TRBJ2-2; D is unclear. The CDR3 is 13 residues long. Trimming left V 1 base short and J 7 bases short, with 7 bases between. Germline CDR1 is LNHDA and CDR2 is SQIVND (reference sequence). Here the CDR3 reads CASSIVGDGELFF. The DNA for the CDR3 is TGTGCCAGTAGTATAGTCGGAGACGGGGAGCTGTTTTTT.

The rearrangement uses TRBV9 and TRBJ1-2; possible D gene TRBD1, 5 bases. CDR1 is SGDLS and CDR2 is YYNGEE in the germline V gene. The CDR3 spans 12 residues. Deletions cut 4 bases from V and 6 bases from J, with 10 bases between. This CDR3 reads CASSSRVDGYTF. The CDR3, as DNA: TGTGCCAGCAGCAGCAGGGTGGATGGCTACACCTTC.

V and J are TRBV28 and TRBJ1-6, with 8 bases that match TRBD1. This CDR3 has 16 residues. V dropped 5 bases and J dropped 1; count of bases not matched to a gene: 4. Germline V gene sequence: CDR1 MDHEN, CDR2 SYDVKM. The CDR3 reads CASSHNRGSYNSPLHF. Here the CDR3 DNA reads TGTGCCAGCAGTCATAACAGGGGGTCCTATAATTCACCCCTCCACTTT.

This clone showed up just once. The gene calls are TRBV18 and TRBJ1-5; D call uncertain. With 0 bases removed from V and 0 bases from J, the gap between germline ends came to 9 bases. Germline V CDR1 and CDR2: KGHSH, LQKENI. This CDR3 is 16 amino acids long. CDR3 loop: CASSPPQDYSNQPQHF. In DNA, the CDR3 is TGTGCCAGCTCACCACCCCAGGATTATAGCAATCAGCCCCAGCATTTT.

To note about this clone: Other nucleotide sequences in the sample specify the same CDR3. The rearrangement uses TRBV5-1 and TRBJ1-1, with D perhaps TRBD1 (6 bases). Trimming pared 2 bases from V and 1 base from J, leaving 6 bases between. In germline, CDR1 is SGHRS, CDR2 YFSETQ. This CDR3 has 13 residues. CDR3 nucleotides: TGCGCCAGCAGCTTACAGGGGAACACTGAAGCTTTCTTT. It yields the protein CASSLQGNTEAFF.

The CDR3 DNA reads as TGTGCCAGCAACCCATTGACAGGGCACACTGAAGCTTTCTTT. Its translation: CASNPLTGHTEAFF. The rearrangement links TRBV6-5 to TRBJ1-1; 7 bases are a match to TRBD1. The junction had 8 bases not matched to a gene; V was cut back by 7 bases and J by 3 bases. The CDR3 is made up of 14 amino acids. Germline V gene data show CDR1 as MNHEY and CDR2 as SVGAGI.

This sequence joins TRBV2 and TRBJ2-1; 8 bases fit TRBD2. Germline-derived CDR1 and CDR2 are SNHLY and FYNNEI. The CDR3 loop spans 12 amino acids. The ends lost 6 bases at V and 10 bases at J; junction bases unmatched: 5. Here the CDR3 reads CASRAGGGEQFF. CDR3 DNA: TGTGCCAGCAGGGCGGGGGGCGGGGAGCAGTTCTTC.

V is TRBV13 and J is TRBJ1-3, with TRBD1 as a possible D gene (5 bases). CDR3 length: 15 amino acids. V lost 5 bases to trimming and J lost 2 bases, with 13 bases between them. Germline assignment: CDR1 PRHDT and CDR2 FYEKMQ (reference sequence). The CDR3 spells CASSPGGAAGNTIYF. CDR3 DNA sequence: TGTGCCAGCAGCCCCGGAGGGGCTGCTGGAAACACCATATATTTT.

The CDR3 loop reads CASSQPGTGRGGYTF. The CDR3 DNA sequence: TGTGCCAGCAGCCAACCCGGGACAGGGAGAGGAGGCTACACCTTC. V is TRBV4-2 and J is TRBJ1-2; 9 bases align to TRBD1. The CDR3 totals 15 residues. Losses at the gene ends were 2 bases for V and 8 bases for J; bases not matched to a gene: 9. Germline CDR1 reads LGHNA; CDR2 reads YNFKEQ.

CDR3 protein: CASSVPTQRDISSTDTQYF. The CDR3, as DNA: TGTGCCAGCAGCGTACCCACTCAGAGGGACATCTCCAGCACAGATACGCAGTATTTT. The rearrangement uses TRBV9 and TRBJ2-3; TRBD1 might be the D (6 bases). There are 19 residues in the CDR3. Trimming stripped 1 base from V and 0 bases from J, with 21 bases between. The V gene's germline CDR1 is SGDLS and CDR2 YYNGEE.

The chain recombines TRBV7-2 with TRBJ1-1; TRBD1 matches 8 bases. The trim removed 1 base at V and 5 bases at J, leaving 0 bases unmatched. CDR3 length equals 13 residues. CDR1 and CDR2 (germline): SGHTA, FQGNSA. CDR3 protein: CASSLGTGTEAFF. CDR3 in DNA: TGTGCCAGCAGCTTAGGGACAGGGACTGAAGCTTTCTTT. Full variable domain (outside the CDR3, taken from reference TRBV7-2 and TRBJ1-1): GAGVSQSPSNKVTEKGKDVELRCDPISGHTALYWYRQSLGQGLEFLIYFQGNSAPDKSGLPSDRFSAERTGGSVSTLTIQRTQQEDSAVYLCASSLGTGTEAFFGQGTRLTVV.

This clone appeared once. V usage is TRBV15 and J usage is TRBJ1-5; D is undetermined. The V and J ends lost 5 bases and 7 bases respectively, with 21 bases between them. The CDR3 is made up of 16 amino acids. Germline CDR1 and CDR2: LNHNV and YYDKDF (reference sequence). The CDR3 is CATSDLSGTFIQPQHF. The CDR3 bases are TGTGCCACCAGCGACCTTTCAGGTACCTTCATCCAGCCCCAGCATTTT.

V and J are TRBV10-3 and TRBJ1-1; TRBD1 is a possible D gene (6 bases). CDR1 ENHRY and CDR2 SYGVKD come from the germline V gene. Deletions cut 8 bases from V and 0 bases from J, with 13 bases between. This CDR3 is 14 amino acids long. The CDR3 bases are TGTGCCATCGGGCGGGGGGCCCTGAACACTGAAGCTTTCTTT. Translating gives CAIGRGALNTEAFF.